The T cell receptor beta chain described here comes from a study of blood T cells in healthy people across ages. About this clonotype itself: The target antigen is unknown.

Study results and limitations: Roughly linear age-related decline in beta diversity appeared, significant by age 40.

The CDR3 contains 15 residues. Trimming stripped 1 base from V and 8 bases from J, with 14 bases between. Germline V lookup: CDR1 MNHEY, CDR2 SVGAGI. The use of a sample-barcoded 5' primer and a J-beta primer mix characterized a second PCR of roughly 7 to 12 cycles. TCRdb recomputed calls from the 5' RACE reads with MiXCR, one row per CDR3 protein. This table holds about 830,000 distinct CDR3 sequences, over 45% found once. The receptor was isolated from a young man in good health. Sequencing was done on a sample of blood. V and J are TRBV6-5 and TRBJ1-4; the D is unclear. The CDR3 coding sequence is TGTGCCAGCAGTTACTTAGATGCCAGTCCCGAAAAACTGTTTTTT. Translating it yields CASSYLDASPEKLFF.